The 12 T cell receptor beta chains in this list originate from one sample, sequenced in a study of blood T cell repertoires in COVID-19. The data were produced by immunoSEQ multiplex PCR, yet TCRdb's version contains in-frame clones alone and is incomplete. The sample holds 250,000 to 300,000 clones; 86% are singletons and the top ten take almost 2%. Sequencing input: peripheral blood. Every receptor here comes from a man aged 25-45 years with active or convalescent COVID-19.

The rearrangement uses TRBV11-1 and TRBJ2-7; perhaps TRBD2 as D (5 bases). Trimming removed 1 base from V and 6 bases from J, with 19 bases in between. Germline CDR1 is SGHAT and CDR2 is FQDESV (reference sequence). The CDR3 contains 16 residues. The CDR3 bases are TGTGCCAGCAGCTTAGAGGGTGCCGGGAAAAGGGCCGAGCAGTACTTC. Translating it yields CASSLEGAGKRAEQYF.

CDR3 sequence reads: CASSLAGGASPEAFF. CDR3 DNA: TGTGCCAGCAGCTTAGCAGGGGGCGCAAGCCCTGAAGCTTTCTTT. V gene TRBV13 combines with J gene TRBJ1-1, with 8 bases matching TRBD1. Germline CDR1 is PRHDT and CDR2 is FYEKMQ (reference sequence). The CDR3 consists of 15 residues. The junction had 7 bases not matched to a gene; V was cut back by 1 base and J by 6 bases.

This clone was observed once. This chain links TRBV18 with TRBJ1-4; TRBD1 matches 8 bases. With V trimmed by 4 bases and J by 7 bases, 8 bases remained unmatched. The CDR3 contains 15 residues. Germline V CDR1 and CDR2: KGHSH, LQKENI. CDR3 nucleotides: TGTGCCAGCTCACAGAGGACAGGGCTAAGTGAAAAACTGTTTTTT. The encoded protein is CASSQRTGLSEKLFF.

In this sample, this clone turned up a few times. The V gene is TRBV5-6, the J gene TRBJ1-2; maybe TRBD1 (6 bases). The V gene lost 2 bases and the J gene lost 1 base, with 12 bases spanning the gap. The CDR3 totals 15 residues. Germline V gene sequence: CDR1 SGHDT, CDR2 YYEEEE. The CDR3 region has the DNA TGTGCCAGCAGCTTTAAGGGGGACCTTAACTATGGCTACACCTTC. Translating gives CASSFKGDLNYGYTF.

The genes are TRBV24-1 and TRBJ1-5; the match to TRBD1 covers 7 bases. The CDR3 sequence is 13 residues long. Germline V gene data show CDR1 as KGHDR and CDR2 as SFDVKD. The ends lost 7 bases at V and 7 bases at J; junction bases unmatched: 6. The CDR3, as DNA: TGTGCCACCAGAGACAGGGACCGCCAGCCCCAGCATTTT. Its protein is CATRDRDRQPQHF.

This clone was observed once. The chain combines TRBV10-3 with TRBJ2-1; 13 bases are shared with TRBD2. The CDR3 sequence is 14 residues long. Germline V gives CDR1 ENHRY, CDR2 SYGVKD. Losses at the gene ends were 8 bases for V and 3 bases for J; bases not matched to a gene: 1. The CDR3 nucleotides are TGTGCCATCCGACTAGCGGGGGGCTACAATGAGCAGTTCTTC. This sequence encodes CAIRLAGGYNEQFF.

This chain uses TRBV2 with TRBJ2-5; 7 bases align to TRBD1. This CDR3 spans 14 amino acids. The J segment lost 4 bases and the V segment lost 7 bases, leaving 9 bases of the junction unmatched. CDR1 SNHLY and CDR2 FYNNEI come from the germline V gene. In DNA, the CDR3 is TGTGCCAGCACCAAGTACCGACAGGGAGAGACCCAGTACTTC. Translated, it gives CASTKYRQGETQYF.

The chain links TRBV24-1 to TRBJ2-7; D is possibly TRBD1 (6 bases). This CDR3 has 17 residues. With 4 bases removed from V and 3 bases from J, the gap between germline ends came to 21 bases. CDR1 and CDR2 from the germline V gene are KGHDR and SFDVKD. This chain's CDR3 is CATSDLSLDSILYEQYF. DNA for the CDR3: TGTGCCACCAGTGACCTCAGTTTGGACAGTATCCTCTACGAGCAGTACTTC.

The rearrangement joins TRBV9 to TRBJ2-2; 12 bases fit TRBD2. The germline V gene encodes CDR1 SGDLS and CDR2 YYNGEE. V shed 3 bases and J 4 bases; nucleotides not matched to a gene: 10. The CDR3 runs to 18 residues. The DNA of the CDR3 is TGTGCCAGCAGCGCCGCTAGCGGGGGGGCCCTCCCCACCGGGGAGCTGTTTTTT. It yields the protein CASSAASGGALPTGELFF.

The chain employs TRBV7-8 and TRBJ1-1; weak D call: TRBD1 (6 bases). This CDR3 spans 13 amino acids. Germline CDR1 is SGHVS and CDR2 is FQNEAQ. The V and J ends lost 5 bases and 4 bases respectively, with 11 bases between them. CDR3 in DNA: TGTGCCAGCAGCCAAACGACAGGCACTGAAGCTTTCTTT. Residues: CASSQTTGTEAFF. Using reference TRBV7-8 and TRBJ1-1 for the parts outside the CDR3, the full variable domain is GAGVSQSPRYKVAKRGQDVALRCDPISGHVSLFWYQQALGQGPEFLTYFQNEAQLDKSGLPSDRFFAERPEGSVSTLKIQRTQQEDSAVYLCASSQTTGTEAFFGQGTRLTVV.

The chain carries TRBV6-5 and TRBJ2-3; tentatively, D is TRBD1 (5 bases). The CDR3 covers 13 residues. V lost 11 bases to trimming and J lost 0 bases, with 12 bases between them. The germline V gene has CDR1 MNHEY and CDR2 SVGAGI. Here the CDR3 reads CAARARSTDTQYF. CDR3 bases: TGTGCCGCCAGGGCGCGGAGCACAGATACGCAGTATTTT.

V and J are TRBV29-1 and TRBJ2-1, with a tentative D call TRBD1 (5 bases). The V and J ends lost 4 bases and 0 bases respectively, with 7 bases between them. The CDR3 runs to 13 residues. Germline CDR1 SQVTM, CDR2 ANQGSEA. CDR3 coding DNA: TGCAGCGTTGCCAGGGACTCCTACAATGAGCAGTTCTTC. It encodes CSVARDSYNEQFF.